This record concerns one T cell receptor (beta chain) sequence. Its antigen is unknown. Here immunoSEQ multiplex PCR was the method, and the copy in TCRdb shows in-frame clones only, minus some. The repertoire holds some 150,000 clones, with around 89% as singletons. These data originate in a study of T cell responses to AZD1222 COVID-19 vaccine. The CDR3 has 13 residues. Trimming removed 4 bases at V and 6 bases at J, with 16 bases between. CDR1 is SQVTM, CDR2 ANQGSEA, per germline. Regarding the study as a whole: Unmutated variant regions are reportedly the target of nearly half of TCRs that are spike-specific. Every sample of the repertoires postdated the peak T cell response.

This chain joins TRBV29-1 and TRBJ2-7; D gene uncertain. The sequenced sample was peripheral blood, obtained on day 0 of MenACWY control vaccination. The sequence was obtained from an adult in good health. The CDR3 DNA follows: TGCAGCGTTGGATGGACGGCCTTCGGCGAGCAGTACTTC. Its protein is CSVGWTAFGEQYF.